The 30 T cell receptor beta chains below come from one sample, sequenced in a study of T cell responses to AZD1222 COVID-19 vaccine. TCRdb's table, derived via immunoSEQ multiplex PCR, lists solely in-frame clones and lacks some. Of some 80,000 clones listed, approximately 87% are singletons. The sequencing used peripheral blood, collected on day 0 of AZD1222 vaccination. These TCRs come from an adult in good health.

V is TRBV30 and J is TRBJ1-1; D is unclear. The ends were cut back, 2 bases at V and 6 bases at J, with 13 bases in the middle. Per the germline V gene, CDR1 is GTSNPN and CDR2 is SVGIG (reference sequence). The CDR3 extends over 13 amino acids. The CDR3 region has the DNA TGTGCCTGGAGTAGAGGGTTGGCTCCTGAAGCTTTCTTT. This gives the protein CAWSRGLAPEAFF.

The chain employs TRBV19 and TRBJ1-1; 7 nucleotides match TRBD1. In germline, CDR1 is LNHDA, CDR2 SQIVND (reference sequence). Unmatched junction bases numbered 11, after V lost 1 base and J lost 3 bases. This CDR3 is 17 amino acids long. The CDR3 protein is CASSIARDSNTHTEAFF. In DNA form, the CDR3 reads TGTGCCAGTAGTATAGCCCGGGACAGTAATACGCACACTGAAGCTTTCTTT.

The chain is built from TRBV5-1 and TRBJ2-7; D is ambiguous. Per the germline V gene, CDR1 is SGHRS and CDR2 is YFSETQ. The ends were cut back, 2 bases at V and 3 bases at J, with 9 bases in the middle. The CDR3 is made up of 13 amino acids. This chain's CDR3 is CASSFEGLYEQYF. In DNA form, the CDR3 reads TGCGCCAGCAGCTTTGAAGGGCTCTACGAGCAGTACTTC.

The chain is built from TRBV5-1 and TRBJ2-1; D tentatively reads TRBD1 or TRBD2 (5 bases each). The ends were cut back, 0 bases at V and 6 bases at J, with 13 bases in the middle. The CDR3 totals 15 residues. Germline V CDR1 and CDR2: SGHRS, YFSETQ. The CDR3 DNA reads as TGCGCCAGCAGCTTGGGCTCACCGGGACGCAATGAGCAGTTCTTC. The encoded protein is CASSLGSPGRNEQFF.

This clone was counted a few times. The chain combines TRBV7-9 with TRBJ1-4; D is unresolved. In germline, CDR1 is SEHNR, CDR2 FQNEAQ (reference sequence). Trimming shortened V by 4 bases and J by 4 bases, and 7 bases separated the two germline ends. The CDR3 has 13 residues. DNA for the CDR3: TGTGCCAGCAGCTCCCCCGGTAATGAAAAACTGTTTTTT. The encoded protein is CASSSPGNEKLFF.

V gene TRBV25-1 combines with J gene TRBJ2-7; perhaps D is TRBD1 or TRBD2 (5 bases each). The CDR3 contains 13 residues. Trimming stripped 4 bases from V and 7 bases from J, with 14 bases between. The germline CDR1 and CDR2 sequences are MGHDK and SYGVNS. CDR3 coding DNA: TGTGCCAGCAGTGCGGCAGGGTGGGGGGAGCAGTACTTC. This encodes CASSAAGWGEQYF.

Here the CDR3 DNA reads TGTGCCAGCAGTTCCTCTTTGGCCCCTTATGGCTACACCTTC. Its protein is CASSSSLAPYGYTF. V is TRBV6-2 or TRBV6-3 and J is TRBJ1-2; D not certain. There are 14 residues in the CDR3. Germline CDR1 MNHEY, CDR2 SVGEGT. V lost 4 bases, J lost 5 bases, and 14 bases lay in between.

This chain joins TRBV7-3 and TRBJ2-3; weak D call: TRBD2 (6 bases). The length of the CDR3 is 14 residues. Looked up from germline, CDR1 is SGHTA and CDR2 is FQGTGA. Trimming shortened V by 5 bases and J by 1 base, and 10 bases separated the two germline ends. CDR3 sequence reads: CASSPGTRTDTQYF. The CDR3 DNA reads TGTGCCAGCAGCCCCGGGACTCGCACAGATACGCAGTATTTT. The variable domain in full, with the rest retrieved from reference TRBV7-3 and TRBJ2-3, is GAGVSQTPSNKVTEKGKYVELRCDPISGHTALYWYRQSLGQGPEFLIYFQGTGAADDSGLPNDRFFAVRPEGSVSTLKIQRTERGDSAVYLCASSPGTRTDTQYFGPGTRLTVL.

The chain uses TRBV7-2 and TRBJ1-1; no reliable D call. The V and J ends lost 1 base and 0 bases respectively, with 9 bases between them. CDR3 length equals 15 residues. Germline values: CDR1 SGHTA, CDR2 FQGNSA. CDR3 DNA: TGTGCCAGCAGCTTAGATCGAATCATGAACACTGAAGCTTTCTTT. Its translation: CASSLDRIMNTEAFF.

The V and J genes are TRBV28 and TRBJ1-3, with D unresolved. The germline V gene has CDR1 MDHEN and CDR2 SYDVKM. The V and J ends lost 6 bases and 0 bases respectively, with 15 bases between them. The CDR3 loop spans 16 amino acids. In nucleotides, the CDR3 is TGTGCCAGCAGCCCTGTGTTAGGGAGCTCTGGAAACACCATATATTTT. This translates into CASSPVLGSSGNTIYF.

This CDR3 is CASSLGDGGSNQPQHF. The CDR3 bases are TGTGCCAGCAGTTTAGGGGATGGGGGGAGCAATCAGCCCCAGCATTTT. This chain links TRBV28 with TRBJ1-5, with D tentatively TRBD1 (5 bases). The CDR3 has 16 amino acids. The V and J ends lost 2 bases and 1 base respectively, with 12 bases between them. Per germline, CDR1 MDHEN and CDR2 SYDVKM.

This clone was counted between two and nine times. This chain joins TRBV5-1 and TRBJ2-1; TRBD1 is a possible D gene (5 bases). CDR1 SGHRS and CDR2 YFSETQ come from the germline V gene. This CDR3 contains 15 residues. Between the trimmed V and J ends, which lost 0 bases and 1 base, there was a span of 8 bases. CDR3 protein: CASSLGGESYNEQFF. DNA of the CDR3: TGCGCCAGCAGCTTGGGGGGCGAGTCCTACAATGAGCAGTTCTTC.

V is TRBV10-3 and J is TRBJ2-2, with D possibly TRBD1 on 5 matching bases. From germline, CDR1 is ENHRY and CDR2 SYGVKD. The CDR3 length is 12 residues. V was cut by 11 bases and J by 7 bases, with 14 bases left in between. The CDR3 sequence: CAVDSEIGELFF. The CDR3 DNA is TGTGCCGTCGACAGCGAGATCGGGGAGCTGTTTTTT.

A few counts support this clone. The chain uses TRBV6-5 and TRBJ1-6; D is unresolved. The germline CDR1 and CDR2 sequences are MNHEY and SVGAGI. This CDR3 contains 15 residues. Trimming took 2 bases from V and 0 from J, leaving 5 bases between them. In nucleotides, the CDR3 is TGTGCCAGCAGTTACCGAAGCTCCTATAATTCACCCCTCCACTTT. This sequence encodes CASSYRSSYNSPLHF.

The chain joins TRBV30 to TRBJ2-3; D gene uncertain. Trimming cost V 4 bases and J 2 bases, with 10 bases left between them. CDR1 and CDR2 (germline): GTSNPN, SVGIG (reference sequence). There are 13 residues in the CDR3. The CDR3 sequence is CAWTLAYTDTQYF. CDR3 nucleotide sequence: TGTGCCTGGACGTTAGCATACACAGATACGCAGTATTTT. The full variable domain, with the rest looked up from reference TRBV30 and TRBJ2-3, is SQTIHQWPATLVQPVGSPLSLECTVEGTSNPNLYWYRQAAGRGLQLLFYSVGIGQISSEVPQNLSASRPQDRQFILSSKKLLLSDSGFYLCAWTLAYTDTQYFGPGTRLTVL.

This rearrangement joins TRBV28 to TRBJ2-3; tentatively, D is TRBD2 (6 bases). The CDR3 spans 13 residues. From germline, CDR1 is MDHEN and CDR2 SYDVKM. Trimming removed 8 bases at V and 1 base at J, with 10 bases between. CDR3 nucleotides: TGTGCCAGCGTCACGGGGGGCACAGATACGCAGTATTTT. This translates into CASVTGGTDTQYF.

The chain employs TRBV6-5 and TRBJ1-2; D gene uncertain. V was shortened by 6 bases and J by 6 bases, with 11 bases between the two germline ends. The CDR3 runs to 12 residues. Germline V lookup: CDR1 MNHEY, CDR2 SVGAGI. In DNA, the CDR3 is TGTGCCAGCAGACCAGCGCGGAATGGCTACACCTTC. This encodes CASRPARNGYTF.

The chain uses TRBV3-1 (or the pseudogene TRBV3-2) and TRBJ1-5; no clear D gene. This CDR3 has 15 amino acids. Trimming cost V 3 bases and J 3 bases, with 12 bases left between them. CDR1 LGHDT and CDR2 YNNKEL come from the germline V gene (reference sequence). The CDR3 loop is CASSQGVLHNQPQHF. The CDR3 DNA reads as TGTGCCAGCAGCCAGGGAGTCCTCCACAATCAGCCCCAGCATTTT.

The V call is TRBV7-3, the J call TRBJ2-7; 10 bases match TRBD2. CDR1 is SGHTA, CDR2 FQGTGA, per germline. The CDR3 loop spans 15 amino acids. J was trimmed by 7 bases and V by 2 bases; bases with no gene match: 8. CDR3 residues: CASSLSAGGPREQYF. CDR3 nucleotides: TGTGCCAGCAGCTTATCAGCGGGAGGGCCTAGAGAGCAGTACTTC.

Regarding this clone: No DNA is shown, since the ends of the CDR3 on it are uncertain; the CDR3 is the one TCRdb lists. The chain recombines TRBV6-2 or TRBV6-3 with TRBJ2-7; TRBD1 was called by the table and not checked on the DNA. Germline V lookup: CDR1 MNHEY, CDR2 SVGEGT. The CDR3 has 15 amino acids, counting both end residues. CDR3 protein: CASSYFGQGALKCDF.

The V gene is TRBV5-6, the J gene TRBJ2-5; 8 bases line up with TRBD1. Germline loops: CDR1 SGHDT, CDR2 YYEEEE. This CDR3 has 14 residues. V shed 2 bases and J 5 bases; nucleotides not matched to a gene: 5. The DNA for the CDR3 is TGTGCCAGCAGCTTAAGACAGGGGCGGGAGACCCAGTACTTC. It yields the protein CASSLRQGRETQYF.

The chain combines TRBV11-2 with TRBJ1-1, with no clear D. This CDR3 is built from 15 residues. CDR1 is SGHAT and CDR2 is FQNNGV in the germline V gene. The ends were cut back, 5 bases at V and 8 bases at J, with 21 bases in the middle. CDR3 nucleotides: TGTGCCAGCAGCGAATTCAGGAAACTGAACTTGGAAGCTTTCTTT. It is translated as CASSEFRKLNLEAFF.

The chain couples TRBV28 to TRBJ1-2, with D unclear. Between the trimmed V and J ends, which lost 8 bases and 2 bases, there was a span of 12 bases. CDR3 length equals 13 residues. Germline CDR1 MDHEN, CDR2 SYDVKM. The CDR3 here is CASASTENYGYTF. The CDR3 DNA follows: TGTGCCAGCGCATCGACGGAGAACTATGGCTACACCTTC.

The rearrangement joins TRBV2 to TRBJ2-1; 7 bases are shared with TRBD2. Germline values: CDR1 SNHLY, CDR2 FYNNEI. The CDR3 spans 13 residues. The trim removed 10 bases at V and 9 bases at J, leaving 12 bases unmatched. CDR3 loop: CATLAEPIREQFF. DNA of the CDR3: TGTGCCACTCTAGCGGAGCCCATCCGTGAGCAGTTCTTC.

This clone was found once. The chain recombines TRBV4-2 with TRBJ2-7; a weak D match, TRBD2 (5 bases). Germline values: CDR1 LGHNA, CDR2 YNFKEQ. With 4 bases removed from V and 2 bases from J, the gap between germline ends came to 12 bases. This CDR3 spans 14 amino acids. CDR3 nucleotides: TGTGCCAGCAGCCCCTCCAGCGGAACCTACGAGCAGTACTTC. Translating gives CASSPSSGTYEQYF.

The V gene is TRBV7-2, the J gene TRBJ1-3; 7 bases match TRBD1. Germline lookup yields CDR1 SGHTA and CDR2 FQGNSA. The CDR3 spans 16 residues. J was trimmed by 0 bases and V by 0 bases; bases with no gene match: 2. In DNA form, the CDR3 reads TGTGCCAGCAGCTTAGCGTCAGGGGGCTCTGGAAACACCATATATTTT. This gives the protein CASSLASGGSGNTIYF.

The chain uses TRBV2 and TRBJ1-4; 8 bases map to TRBD1. The CDR3 extends over 20 amino acids. The germline V gene encodes CDR1 SNHLY and CDR2 FYNNEI. V lost 3 bases and J lost 0; bases outside the gene matches: 15. This CDR3 is CASSDGAGGAFYATNEKLFF. Written as DNA, the CDR3 is TGTGCCAGCAGTGACGGGGCAGGGGGCGCCTTTTATGCAACTAATGAAAAACTGTTTTTT.

The chain recombines TRBV10-3 with TRBJ1-5; TRBD1 agrees at 7 bases. Unmatched junction bases numbered 4, after V lost 4 bases and J lost 7 bases. Per germline, CDR1 ENHRY and CDR2 SYGVKD. The CDR3 covers 13 residues. This CDR3 is CAISVTGEQPQHF. The CDR3 nucleotides read TGTGCCATCAGTGTTACAGGGGAGCAGCCCCAGCATTTT.

The rearrangement uses TRBV5-4 and TRBJ1-6; tentative D call: TRBD1 (5 bases). Germline V gene lookup returns CDR1 SGHNT and CDR2 YYREEE (reference sequence). The CDR3 totals 17 residues. Trimming cost V 4 bases and J 0 bases, with 14 bases left between them. The CDR3 DNA reads as TGTGCCAGCAGCGGGGGGACGGCGAGCTCCTATAATTCACCCCTCCACTTT. It specifies CASSGGTASSYNSPLHF.

The gene calls are TRBV28 and TRBJ1-5, with D uncertain. Germline CDR1 MDHEN, CDR2 SYDVKM. The germline V and J ends were trimmed by 8 bases and 0 bases, with 8 bases remaining between them. The CDR3 loop spans 13 amino acids. CDR3 sequence: CASEANSNQPQHF. In DNA form, the CDR3 reads TGTGCCAGCGAGGCGAATAGCAATCAGCCCCAGCATTTT.